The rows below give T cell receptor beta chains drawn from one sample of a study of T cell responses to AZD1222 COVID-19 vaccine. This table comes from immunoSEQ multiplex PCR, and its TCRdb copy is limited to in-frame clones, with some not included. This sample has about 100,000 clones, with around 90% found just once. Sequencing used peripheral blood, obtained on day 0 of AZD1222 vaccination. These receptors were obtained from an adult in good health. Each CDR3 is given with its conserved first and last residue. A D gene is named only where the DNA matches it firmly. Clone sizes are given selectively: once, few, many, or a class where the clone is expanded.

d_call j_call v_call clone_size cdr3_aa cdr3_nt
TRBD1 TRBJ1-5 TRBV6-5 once CASSTNRGSNQPQHF TGTGCCAGCAGCACAAACAGGGGAAGCAATCAGCCCCAGCATTTT
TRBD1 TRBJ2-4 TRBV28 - CASHRRQGAKNIQYF TGTGCCAGCCACAGGCGACAGGGGGCCAAAAACATTCAGTACTTC
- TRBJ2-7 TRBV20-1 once CSAPTRTEQYF TGCAGTGCCCCCACTCGGACAGAGCAGTACTTC
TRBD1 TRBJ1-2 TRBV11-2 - CASRKPGQGDVGYTF TGTGCCAGCAGAAAACCGGGACAGGGTGACGTTGGCTACACCTTC
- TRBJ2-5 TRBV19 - CASSIQTGETQYF TGTGCCAGTAGTATCCAGACTGGAGAGACCCAGTACTTC
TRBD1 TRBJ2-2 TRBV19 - CASQRDSFTGELFF TGTGCCAGCCAAAGGGACAGCTTCACCGGGGAGCTGTTTTTT
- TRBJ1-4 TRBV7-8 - CASSLESSPSNEKLFF TGTGCCAGCAGCTTAGAGTCATCCCCGTCTAATGAAAAACTGTTTTTT
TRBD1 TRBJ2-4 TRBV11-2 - CASSFFGQGPDIQYF TGTGCCAGCAGCTTCTTCGGACAGGGTCCTGACATTCAGTACTTC
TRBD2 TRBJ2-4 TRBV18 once CASSPQLAVVGKNIQYF TGTGCCAGCTCACCACAACTAGCGGTCGTGGGCAAAAACATTCAGTACTTC
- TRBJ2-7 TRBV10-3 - CAINSRTPSSYEQYF TGTGCCATCAATTCGAGGACACCGAGCTCCTACGAGCAGTACTTC
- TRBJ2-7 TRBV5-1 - CASSLALDPPYEQYF TGCGCCAGCAGCTTGGCCTTGGACCCACCCTACGAGCAGTACTTC
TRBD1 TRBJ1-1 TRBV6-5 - CASSRQGNTEAFF TGTGCCAGCAGCCGACAGGGAAACACTGAAGCTTTCTTT
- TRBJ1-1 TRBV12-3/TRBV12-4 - CASSSRLEAFF TGTGCCAGCAGTTCCCGACTTGAAGCTTTCTTT
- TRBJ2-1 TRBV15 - CATSREGIRNEQFF TGTGCCACCAGCAGAGAAGGAATCAGGAATGAGCAGTTCTTC
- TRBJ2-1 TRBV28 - CASSLRFDEQFF TGTGCCAGCAGTTTGCGATTCGATGAGCAGTTCTTC
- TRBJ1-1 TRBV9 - CASSAPTLPSAMNTEAFF TGTGCCAGCAGCGCACCGACTCTCCCAAGTGCAATGAACACTGAAGCTTTCTTT
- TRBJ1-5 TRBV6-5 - CASSYSNEGGQPQHF TGTGCCAGCAGTTACTCGAATGAGGGTGGCCAGCCCCAGCATTTT
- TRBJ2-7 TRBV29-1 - CSVERLGGYEQYF TGCAGCGTTGAAAGGTTGGGGGGCTACGAGCAGTACTTC
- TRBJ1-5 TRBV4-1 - CASSQDWKVRDQPQHF TGCGCCAGCAGCCAAGATTGGAAAGTCCGCGATCAGCCCCAGCATTTT
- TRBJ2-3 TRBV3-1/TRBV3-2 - CASSQEVEPSTDTQYF TGTGCCAGCAGCCAAGAGGTCGAGCCTTCCACAGATACGCAGTATTTT
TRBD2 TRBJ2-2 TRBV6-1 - CASSDGTSGRAGTGELFF TGTGCCAGCAGTGATGGGACTAGCGGGAGGGCCGGTACCGGGGAGCTGTTTTTT
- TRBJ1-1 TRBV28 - CASSLNRVGAFF TGTGCCAGCAGTTTGAACAGGGTTGGAGCTTTCTTT
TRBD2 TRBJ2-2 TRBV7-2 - CASSFSGTSGSTGELFF TGTGCCAGCAGCTTCTCTGGGACTAGCGGTTCCACCGGGGAGCTGTTTTTT
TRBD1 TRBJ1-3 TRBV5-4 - CASSFQGADTIYF TGTGCCAGCAGCTTCCAGGGGGCTGACACCATATATTTT
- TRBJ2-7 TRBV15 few CATSPLQEADEQYF TGTGCCACCAGCCCCCTCCAGGAGGCGGACGAGCAGTACTTC
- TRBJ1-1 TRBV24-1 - CATSDGLQGGTEAFF TGTGCCACCAGTGATGGGCTCCAAGGTGGGACTGAAGCTTTCTTT
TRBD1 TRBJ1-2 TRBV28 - CASSFGGGAGYGYTF TGTGCCAGCAGTTTTGGAGGGGGCGCGGGCTATGGCTACACCTTC
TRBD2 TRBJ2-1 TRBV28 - CASSRGTSVYNEQFF TGTGCCAGCAGCCGAGGGACTAGCGTGTACAATGAGCAGTTCTTC
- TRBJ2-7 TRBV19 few CASSMWRGESSYEQYF TGTGCCAGTAGTATGTGGCGGGGTGAGAGCTCCTACGAGCAGTACTTC
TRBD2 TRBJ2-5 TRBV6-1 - CASSEMTSMETQYF TGTGCCAGCAGTGAAATGACTAGCATGGAGACCCAGTACTTC
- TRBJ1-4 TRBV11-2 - CASRAGTNEKLFF TGTGCCAGCCGGGCGGGTACTAATGAAAAACTGTTTTTT
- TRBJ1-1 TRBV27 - CASSSGGTEAFF TGTGCCAGCAGTTCCGGGGGCACTGAAGCTTTCTTT
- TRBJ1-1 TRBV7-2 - CASSLGGIGNTEAFF TGTGCCAGCAGCTTAGGGGGGATTGGGAACACTGAAGCTTTCTTT
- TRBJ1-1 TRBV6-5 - CASSPSGVATEAFF TGTGCCAGCAGTCCCTCGGGGGTGGCCACTGAAGCTTTCTTT
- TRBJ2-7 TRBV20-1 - CSVTEAYEQYF TGCAGTGTTACAGAGGCCTACGAGCAGTACTTC
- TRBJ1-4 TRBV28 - CASTPLTGLSEKLFF TGTGCCAGCACCCCTTTGACAGGCTTAAGTGAAAAACTGTTTTTT
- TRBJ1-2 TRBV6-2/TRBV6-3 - CASSWTVYGYTF TGTGCCAGCAGTTGGACTGTCTATGGCTACACCTTC
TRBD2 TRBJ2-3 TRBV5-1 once CASSLVGTNYYTDTQYF TGCGCCAGCAGCTTGGTAGGGACTAACTATTACACAGATACGCAGTATTTT
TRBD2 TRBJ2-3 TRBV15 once CATKEREDTDTQYF TGTGCCACGAAGGAACGGGAGGACACAGATACGCAGTATTTT
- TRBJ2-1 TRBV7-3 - CASSLMGKDHYNEQFF TGTGCCAGCAGCCTTATGGGTAAGGACCACTACAATGAGCAGTTCTTC
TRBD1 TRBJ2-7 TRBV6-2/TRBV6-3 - CASSYSTGGPVEQYF TGTGCCAGCAGTTACTCCACAGGGGGCCCCGTCGAGCAGTACTTC
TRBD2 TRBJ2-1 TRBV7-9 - CASSLALTSGGDEQFF TGTGCCAGCAGCTTAGCGTTGACTAGTGGGGGGGATGAGCAGTTCTTC